The 6 T cell receptor beta chains below come from one sample, sequenced in a study of T cell clusters in autoimmune cytopenias. TRB was amplified from roughly 250 ng of peripheral blood genomic DNA per sample. TRB rearrangements were amplified by touch-down multiplex PCR with mixed TRB-A/B primers. TCRdb re-called the multiplex PCR reads and gives one entry per CDR3 protein, without DNA. The sample includes approximately 6,400 distinct CDR3 sequences. Sequenced material: peripheral blood. These receptors originate from a human donor with an autoimmune cytopenia or autoimmune hepatitis (not recorded which).

By frequency, this clonotype registers medium-sized (0.01 to 0.1%). V usage is TRBV6-2 or TRBV6-3 and J usage is TRBJ1-4; no DNA is available, so the TRBD1 call from TCRdb remains unchecked. Germline V gene sequence: CDR1 MNHEY, CDR2 SVGEGT. CDR3 length: 13 amino acids. This chain's CDR3 is CASQDRENEKLFF.

J is TRBJ2-3 and V is TRBV6-5; TCRdb gives TRBD2 as the D gene, but with no DNA this cannot be confirmed. The CDR3 is 17 amino acids. Germline lookup yields CDR1 MNHEY and CDR2 SVGAGI. The CDR3 reads CASSLQAGTSRTDTQYF.

The chain couples TRBV6-6 to TRBJ2-1; the D call of TRBD2 rests on TCRdb alone, since no DNA is present to check it. CDR1 MNHNY and CDR2 SVGAGI come from the germline V gene (reference sequence). The CDR3 runs 16 residues. The chain's CDR3 is CASSPLAGGQTNEQFF.

This clonotype is labeled medium-sized based on frequency. V gene TRBV6-5 combines with J gene TRBJ2-7; no DNA is available, so the TRBD2 call from TCRdb remains unchecked. The length of the CDR3 is 14 residues. Germline loops: CDR1 MNHEY, CDR2 SVGAGI. Here the CDR3 reads CASSIAGGTYEQYF.

By frequency, this clonotype is medium-sized. This sequence joins TRBV30 and TRBJ1-5. CDR3 size: 16 residues. CDR1 and CDR2 from the germline V gene are GTSNPN and SVGIG (reference sequence). CDR3 region: CAWNSPVIGGNQPQHF.

In terms of frequency, this clonotype is medium-sized. V gene TRBV6-5 combines with J gene TRBJ2-7. This CDR3 region has 15 residues. Per the germline V gene, CDR1 is MNHEY and CDR2 is SVGAGI. The CDR3 reads CASSYSPHLGYEQYF.